A single sample gave rise to the 24 T cell receptor beta chains below, sequenced in a study of T cell responses to AZD1222 COVID-19 vaccine. TCRdb keeps only in-frame clones here, not all; method: immunoSEQ multiplex PCR. The sample yields around 200,000 clones, approximately 94% seen once. The material was peripheral blood, obtained 28 days after the second AZD1222 dose. The receptors originated from an adult who received the AZD1222 COVID-19 vaccine.

The chain recombines TRBV30 with TRBJ1-1, with D perhaps TRBD1 (5 bases). CDR1 and CDR2 (germline): GTSNPN, SVGIG (reference sequence). The CDR3 is made up of 13 amino acids. Trimming shortened V by 7 bases and J by 11 bases, and 23 bases separated the two germline ends. This CDR3 is CASSPGRMDSAFF. The DNA for the CDR3 is TGTGCCTCTTCGCCGGGACGGATGGATTCGGCTTTCTTT.

The chain couples TRBV5-4 to TRBJ1-1; D is unclear. The V gene's germline CDR1 is SGHNT and CDR2 YYREEE (reference sequence). The CDR3 covers 14 residues. V lost 2 bases and J lost 1, with 9 bases in between. The CDR3: CASSFEVGNTEAFF. The CDR3 coding sequence is TGTGCCAGCAGCTTTGAGGTGGGGAACACTGAAGCTTTCTTT.

V gene TRBV28 combines with J gene TRBJ1-5; D unclear. Germline V gives CDR1 MDHEN, CDR2 SYDVKM. Trimming stripped 2 bases from V and 6 bases from J, with 8 bases between. The CDR3 loop spans 13 amino acids. The CDR3 nucleotides read TGTGCCAGCAGTTTAGATATTCGTCAGCCCCAGCATTTT. It codes for CASSLDIRQPQHF.

The V call is TRBV5-1, the J call TRBJ1-3; D is undetermined. The CDR3 runs to 16 residues. V gave up 4 bases and J gave up 8 bases, with 22 bases separating them. Looked up from germline, CDR1 is SGHRS and CDR2 is YFSETQ. The CDR3 bases are TGCGCCAGCAGCCCTTCTGTATCGGGGATGGTTTACACCATATATTTT. Translating gives CASSPSVSGMVYTIYF.

The chain links TRBV6-5 to TRBJ1-2; perhaps TRBD1 as D (5 bases). The V end was cut by 4 bases, the J end by 7 bases, with 10 bases between. Germline V lookup: CDR1 MNHEY, CDR2 SVGAGI. The CDR3 contains 12 residues. The CDR3 region has the DNA TGTGCCAGCAGTTCGCAGGGTGGTGGCTACACCTTC. This translates into CASSSQGGGYTF.

The genes are TRBV11-2 and TRBJ2-3; perhaps TRBD2 as D (5 bases). The CDR3 contains 14 residues. V lost 2 bases and J 2 bases, leaving 8 bases between the germline ends. Germline CDR1 and CDR2: SGHAT and FQNNGV. The CDR3 bases are TGTGCCAGCAGCTTAAGCGGTGACACAGATACGCAGTATTTT. This encodes CASSLSGDTDTQYF.

The CDR3 DNA is TGTGCCAGCAGCTTGAGGACCTACAATGAGCAGTTCTTC. This codes for CASSLRTYNEQFF. The gene calls are TRBV11-3 and TRBJ2-1, with unresolved D. CDR1 is SGHNT and CDR2 is YENEEA in the germline V gene. The CDR3 has 13 residues. Trimming took off 3 bases at V and 2 bases at J, with 5 bases between the two ends. The full variable domain, with the rest looked up from reference TRBV11-3 and TRBJ2-1, is EAGVVQSPRYKIIEKKQPVAFWCNPISGHNTLYWYLQNLGQGPELLIRYENEEAVDDSQLPKDRFSAERLKGVDSTLKIQPAELGDSAVYLCASSLRTYNEQFFGPGTRLTVL.

This clone has a single count. The rearrangement links TRBV7-9 to TRBJ2-5, with 8 nucleotides matching TRBD2. CDR1 and CDR2 from the germline V gene are SEHNR and FQNEAQ (reference sequence). V gave up 0 bases and J gave up 2 bases; unmatched junction bases: 5. This CDR3 region has 16 residues. CDR3 DNA sequence: TGTGCCAGCAGCTTAGCGAGCGGGGGAGGGCAAGAGACCCAGTACTTC. Translation gives CASSLASGGGQETQYF. Supplemented by reference TRBV7-9 and TRBJ2-5, the full variable domain reads DTGVSQNPRHKITKRGQNVTFRCDPISEHNRLYWYRQTLGQGPEFLTYFQNEAQLEKSRLLSDRFSAERPKGSFSTLEIQRTEQGDSAMYLCASSLASGGGQETQYFGPGTRLLVL.

The rearrangement links TRBV9 to TRBJ2-5; TRBD1 is a possible D gene (5 bases). V lost 2 bases, J lost 7 bases, and 21 bases lay in between. CDR3 size: 16 residues. CDR1 SGDLS and CDR2 YYNGEE come from the germline V gene. The CDR3 sequence: CASSVYRNPFRGTQYF. Here the CDR3 DNA reads TGTGCCAGCAGCGTCTACAGAAATCCATTTAGGGGGACCCAGTACTTC.

The CDR3 reads CASSMIRDYQPQHF. In DNA form, the CDR3 reads TGTGCCAGTAGTATGATAAGAGATTATCAGCCCCAGCATTTT. This sequence joins TRBV19 and TRBJ1-5; D call uncertain. In germline, CDR1 is LNHDA, CDR2 SQIVND (reference sequence). This CDR3 spans 14 amino acids. V lost 3 bases and J lost 5, with 11 bases in between.

The chain has TRBV5-8 and TRBJ1-1; 8 bases fit TRBD1. Germline V gene sequence: CDR1 SGHTS, CDR2 YDEGEE. Trimming took 5 bases from V and 4 from J; bases not matched to a gene: 7. The CDR3 extends over 14 amino acids. The CDR3: CASSPGTGSTEAFF. DNA of the CDR3: TGTGCCAGCAGTCCAGGGACAGGCAGCACTGAAGCTTTCTTT.

The V call is TRBV6-6, the J call TRBJ1-1; D ambiguous. The length of the CDR3 is 13 residues. Germline V lookup: CDR1 MNHNY, CDR2 SVGAGI (reference sequence). V was clipped by 4 bases and J by 5 bases, with 11 bases between them. In nucleotides, the CDR3 is TGTGCCAGCAGTTCGGAGGGCGGAACTGAAGCTTTCTTT. This encodes CASSSEGGTEAFF.

The V gene is TRBV11-3, the J gene TRBJ2-6; no clear D. The germline V gene encodes CDR1 SGHNT and CDR2 YENEEA. Trimming left V 6 bases short and J 1 base short, with 7 bases between. The CDR3 is made up of 14 amino acids. The CDR3 spells CASRDRSGANVLTF. CDR3 coding DNA: TGTGCCAGCAGAGATAGATCTGGGGCCAACGTCCTGACTTTC.

The rearrangement joins TRBV27 to TRBJ1-2, with TRBD1 matching over 8 bases. The CDR3 loop spans 13 amino acids. J gave up 3 bases and V 6 bases, and 3 bases lay outside the gene matches. From germline, CDR1 is MNHEY and CDR2 SMNVEV (reference sequence). In DNA form, the CDR3 reads TGTGCCAGCAGGCAGGGGGCCCACTATGGCTACACCTTC. Translating it yields CASRQGAHYGYTF.

The chain combines TRBV10-3 with TRBJ1-5; D gene ambiguous. Germline V lookup: CDR1 ENHRY, CDR2 SYGVKD. Trimming left V 0 bases short and J 5 bases short, with 8 bases between. This CDR3 comprises 14 residues. Here the CDR3 reads CAISESRADQPQHF. The CDR3 nucleotides read TGTGCCATCAGTGAGTCGAGGGCGGATCAGCCCCAGCATTTT.

The chain combines TRBV19 with TRBJ2-3; 10 nucleotides line up with TRBD2. In germline, CDR1 is LNHDA, CDR2 SQIVND (reference sequence). The V and J ends lost 4 bases and 5 bases, in that order; junction bases with no gene match: 6. The CDR3 is 15 residues long. Written as DNA, the CDR3 is TGTGCCAGTAGTAGGAGCGGGAGGGGAGAAGATACGCAGTATTTT. It translates to CASSRSGRGEDTQYF.

The J gene is TRBJ1-2, the V gene TRBV4-3; the D is unclear. The CDR3 is 15 residues long. V was clipped by 1 base and J by 0 bases, with 9 bases between them. CDR1 LGHNA and CDR2 YSLEER come from the germline V gene. CDR3: CASSQAQTTNYGYTF. The CDR3 nucleotides are TGCGCCAGCAGCCAAGCCCAAACCACTAACTATGGCTACACCTTC.

The chain has TRBV5-6 and TRBJ2-1; 12 bases are shared with TRBD1. Germline values: CDR1 SGHDT, CDR2 YYEEEE. Trimming removed 1 base from V and 0 bases from J; junction bases left unmatched: 8. The length of the CDR3 is 19 residues. The CDR3 DNA reads as TGTGCCAGCAGCTTGATTGGGACAGGGGGCTATGACTCCTACAATGAGCAGTTCTTC. Encoded protein: CASSLIGTGGYDSYNEQFF.

The chain combines TRBV7-9 with TRBJ1-1; D is possibly TRBD1 (5 bases). Germline CDR1 SEHNR, CDR2 FQNEAQ (reference sequence). This CDR3 is 15 amino acids long. Between the trimmed V and J ends, which lost 4 bases and 5 bases, there was a span of 17 bases. The CDR3 reads CASSSFSGGRTEAFF. CDR3 in DNA: TGTGCCAGCAGCTCCTTCTCGGGGGGTAGGACTGAAGCTTTCTTT.

CDR3 nucleotide sequence: TGTGCCAGCAGCCCAGCGGGGAGAGACCAAGAGACCCAGTACTTC. Protein: CASSPAGRDQETQYF. The chain couples TRBV7-8 to TRBJ2-5; 7 nucleotides agree with TRBD2. Germline V lookup: CDR1 SGHVS, CDR2 FQNEAQ. The CDR3 contains 15 residues. Trimming at V came to 5 bases and at J to 0 bases, leaving 6 bases not matched to a gene.

The chain recombines TRBV19 with TRBJ2-7; possible D gene TRBD2, 6 bases. Between the trimmed V and J ends, which lost 3 bases and 6 bases, there was a span of 12 bases. Per germline, CDR1 LNHDA and CDR2 SQIVND (reference sequence). The length of the CDR3 is 13 residues. CDR3 coding DNA: TGTGCCAGTAGTATTTCCGGGGGTGGCGAGCAGTACTTC. Translating it yields CASSISGGGEQYF.

This clone was seen just once. The genes are TRBV5-4 and TRBJ1-2, with a weak D call TRBD1 (6 bases). The V gene's germline CDR1 is SGHNT and CDR2 YYREEE (reference sequence). This CDR3 comprises 16 residues. The V gene lost 3 bases and the J gene lost 6 bases, with 21 bases spanning the gap. The CDR3 spells CASSWNPQGGYDGYTF. DNA for the CDR3: TGTGCCAGCAGCTGGAATCCCCAAGGGGGATACGATGGCTACACCTTC.

The chain is built from TRBV5-8 and TRBJ1-6; D uncertain. Germline CDR1 is SGHTS and CDR2 is YDEGEE. The CDR3 spans 16 residues. Trimming stripped 4 bases from V and 0 bases from J, with 11 bases between. CDR3 bases: TGTGCCAGCAGCGACATTATTCGCTCCTATAATTCACCCCTCCACTTT. Residues: CASSDIIRSYNSPLHF. The whole variable domain, remainder taken from reference TRBV5-8 and TRBJ1-6, is EAGVTQSPTHLIKTRGQQATLRCSPISGHTSVYWYQQALGLGLQFLLWYDEGEERNRGNFPPRFSGRQFPNYSSELNVNALELEDSALYLCASSDIIRSYNSPLHFGNGTRLTVT.

CDR3 protein: CASSYTRGSGQPQHF. The CDR3, as DNA: TGTGCCAGTAGTTACACCAGGGGATCGGGTCAGCCCCAGCATTTT. The V and J genes are TRBV19 and TRBJ1-5, with a tentative D call TRBD1 (6 bases). CDR3 length equals 15 residues. Germline V gives CDR1 LNHDA, CDR2 SQIVND (reference sequence). Trimming took off 5 bases at V and 6 bases at J, with 17 bases between the two ends. Drawing the rest from reference TRBV19 and TRBJ1-5, the complete variable domain is DGGITQSPKYLFRKEGQNVTLSCEQNLNHDAMYWYRQDPGQGLRLIYYSQIVNDFQKGDIAEGYSVSREKKESFPLTVTSAQKNPTAFYLCASSYTRGSGQPQHFGDGTRLSIL.